Sequencing of this TCR beta chain was carried out in a study of technical replicates of blood from a few donors. This CDR3 contains 15 residues. Germline V gene data show CDR1 as LNHNV and CDR2 as YYDKDF (reference sequence). V gave up 0 bases and J gave up 7 bases, with 16 bases separating them. Clones were read by immunoSEQ multiplex PCR, and TCRdb kept only the in-frame ones, dropping some. In the table there are about 69,000 clones, approximately 89% of which are singletons. The J gene is TRBJ2-7, the V gene TRBV15; maybe TRBD2 (7 bases). The sample consisted of PBMCs. This sequence originates from a human donor in good health. Some clones in this sample may be carry-over from other donors' samples. CDR3: CATSRDWGGAREQYF. The CDR3, as DNA: TGTGCCACCAGCAGAGATTGGGGGGGGGCGAGGGAGCAGTACTTC.